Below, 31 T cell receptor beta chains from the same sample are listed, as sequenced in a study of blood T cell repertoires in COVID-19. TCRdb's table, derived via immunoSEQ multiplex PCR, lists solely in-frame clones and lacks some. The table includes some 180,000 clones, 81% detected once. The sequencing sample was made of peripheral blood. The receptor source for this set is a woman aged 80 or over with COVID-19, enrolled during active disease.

CDR3 in amino acids: CASSLNPPGSSLGTEAFF. As DNA, the CDR3 is TGTGCCAGCAGCTTAAACCCCCCAGGGTCGTCGCTGGGCACTGAAGCTTTCTTT. This sequence joins TRBV7-2 and TRBJ1-1, with a weak D call TRBD1 (5 bases). Trimming stripped 2 bases from V and 4 bases from J, with 23 bases between. CDR1 is SGHTA and CDR2 is FQGNSA in the germline V gene. The CDR3 is 18 residues long. Filled out from reference TRBV7-2 and TRBJ1-1, the complete variable domain reads GAGVSQSPSNKVTEKGKDVELRCDPISGHTALYWYRQSLGQGLEFLIYFQGNSAPDKSGLPSDRFSAERTGGSVSTLTIQRTQQEDSAVYLCASSLNPPGSSLGTEAFFGQGTRLTVV.

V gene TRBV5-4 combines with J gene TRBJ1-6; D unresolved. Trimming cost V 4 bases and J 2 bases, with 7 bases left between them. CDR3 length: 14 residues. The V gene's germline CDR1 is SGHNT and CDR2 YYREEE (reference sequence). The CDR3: CASSGTAYNSPLHF. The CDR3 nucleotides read TGTGCCAGCAGCGGAACAGCCTATAATTCACCCCTCCACTTT.

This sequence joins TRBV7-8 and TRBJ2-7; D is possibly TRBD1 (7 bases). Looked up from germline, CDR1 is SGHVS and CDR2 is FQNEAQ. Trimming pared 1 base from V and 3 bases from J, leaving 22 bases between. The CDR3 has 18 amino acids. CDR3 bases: TGTGCCAGCAGCTTAGGTTTTTGGGACAGTGGACTAAACTACGAGCAGTACTTC. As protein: CASSLGFWDSGLNYEQYF.

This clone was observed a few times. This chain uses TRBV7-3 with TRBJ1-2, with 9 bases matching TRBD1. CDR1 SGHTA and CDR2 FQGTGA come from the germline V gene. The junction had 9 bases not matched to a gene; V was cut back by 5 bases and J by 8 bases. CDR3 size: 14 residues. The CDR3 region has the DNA TGTGCCAGCAGCCCTACGGGACAGGGCGACGGCTACACCTTC. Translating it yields CASSPTGQGDGYTF.

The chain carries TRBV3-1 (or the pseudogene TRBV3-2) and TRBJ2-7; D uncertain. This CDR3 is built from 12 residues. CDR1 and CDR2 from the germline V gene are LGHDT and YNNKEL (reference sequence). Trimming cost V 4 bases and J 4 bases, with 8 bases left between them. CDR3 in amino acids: CASSLHRYEQYF. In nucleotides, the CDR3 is TGTGCCAGCAGCCTACACCGTTACGAGCAGTACTTC.

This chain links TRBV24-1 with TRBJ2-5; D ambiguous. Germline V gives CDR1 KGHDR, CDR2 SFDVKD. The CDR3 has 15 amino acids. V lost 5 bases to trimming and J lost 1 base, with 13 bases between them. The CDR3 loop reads CATSALSDTQETQYF. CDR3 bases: TGTGCCACCAGTGCCTTGTCAGACACCCAAGAGACCCAGTACTTC.

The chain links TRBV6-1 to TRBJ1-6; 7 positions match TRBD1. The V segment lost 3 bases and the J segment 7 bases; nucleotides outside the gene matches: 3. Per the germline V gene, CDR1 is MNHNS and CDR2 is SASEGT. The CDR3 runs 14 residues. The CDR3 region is CASSDLQGNSPLHF. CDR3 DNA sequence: TGTGCCAGCAGTGACCTACAGGGGAATTCACCCCTCCACTTT.

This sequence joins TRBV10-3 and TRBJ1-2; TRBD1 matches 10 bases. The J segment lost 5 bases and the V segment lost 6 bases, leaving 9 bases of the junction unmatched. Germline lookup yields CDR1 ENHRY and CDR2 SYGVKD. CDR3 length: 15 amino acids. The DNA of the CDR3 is TGTGCCATCAGCACGGGACAGGGGAAATTATATGGCTACACCTTC. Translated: CAISTGQGKLYGYTF.

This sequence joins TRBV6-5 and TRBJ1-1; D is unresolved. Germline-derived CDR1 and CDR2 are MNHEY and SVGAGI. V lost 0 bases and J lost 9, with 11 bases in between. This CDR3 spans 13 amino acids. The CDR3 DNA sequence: TGTGCCAGCAGTTACTCCTCAGGAGGGAAAGCTTTCTTT. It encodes CASSYSSGGKAFF.

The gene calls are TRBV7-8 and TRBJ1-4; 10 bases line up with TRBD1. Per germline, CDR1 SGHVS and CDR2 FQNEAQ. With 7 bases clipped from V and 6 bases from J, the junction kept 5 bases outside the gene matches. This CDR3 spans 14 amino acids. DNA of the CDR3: TGTGCCAGCATTCCGGGACAGGGGCATGAAAAACTGTTTTTT. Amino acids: CASIPGQGHEKLFF.

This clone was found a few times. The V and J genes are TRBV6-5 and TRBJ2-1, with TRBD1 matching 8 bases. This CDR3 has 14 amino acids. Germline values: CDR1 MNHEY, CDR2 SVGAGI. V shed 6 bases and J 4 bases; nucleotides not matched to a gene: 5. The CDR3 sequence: CASRGRQGYNEQFF. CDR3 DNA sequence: TGTGCCAGCAGGGGACGACAGGGGTACAATGAGCAGTTCTTC.

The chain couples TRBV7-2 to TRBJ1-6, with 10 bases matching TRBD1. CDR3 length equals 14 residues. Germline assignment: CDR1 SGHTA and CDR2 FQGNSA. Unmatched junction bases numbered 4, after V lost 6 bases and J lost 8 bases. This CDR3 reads CASRTGGGDSPLHF. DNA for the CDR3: TGTGCCAGCAGGACAGGGGGCGGGGATTCACCCCTCCACTTT.

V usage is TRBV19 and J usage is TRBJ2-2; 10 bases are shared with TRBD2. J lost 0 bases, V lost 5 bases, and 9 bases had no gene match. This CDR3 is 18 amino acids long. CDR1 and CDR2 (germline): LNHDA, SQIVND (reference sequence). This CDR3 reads CASSSLAGEFANTGELFF. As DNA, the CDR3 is TGTGCCAGTAGTTCTCTAGCGGGAGAGTTCGCGAACACCGGGGAGCTGTTTTTT.

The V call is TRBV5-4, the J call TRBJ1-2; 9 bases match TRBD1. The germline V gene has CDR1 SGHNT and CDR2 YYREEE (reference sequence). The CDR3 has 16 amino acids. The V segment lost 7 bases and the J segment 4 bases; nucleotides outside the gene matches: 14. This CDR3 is CASASGPGQGFYGYTF. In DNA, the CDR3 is TGTGCCAGCGCTAGTGGCCCGGGACAGGGTTTCTATGGCTACACCTTC.

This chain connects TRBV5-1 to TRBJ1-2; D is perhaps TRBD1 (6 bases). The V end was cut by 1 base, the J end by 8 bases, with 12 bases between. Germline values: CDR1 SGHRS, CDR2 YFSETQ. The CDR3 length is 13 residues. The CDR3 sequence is CASSLTGQDGYTF. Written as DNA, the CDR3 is TGCGCCAGCAGCTTGACAGGGCAAGACGGCTACACCTTC.

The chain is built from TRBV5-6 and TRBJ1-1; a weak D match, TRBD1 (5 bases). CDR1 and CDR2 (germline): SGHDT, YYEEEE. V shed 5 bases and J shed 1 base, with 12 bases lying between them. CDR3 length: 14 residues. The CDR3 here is CASRGLGWNTEAFF. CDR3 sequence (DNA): TGTGCCAGCAGGGGGCTGGGCTGGAACACTGAAGCTTTCTTT.

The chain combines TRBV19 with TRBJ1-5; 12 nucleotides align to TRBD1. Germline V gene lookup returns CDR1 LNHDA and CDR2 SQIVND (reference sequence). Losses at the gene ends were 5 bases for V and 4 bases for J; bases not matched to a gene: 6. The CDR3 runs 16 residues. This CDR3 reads CASSPGTGGRNQPQHF. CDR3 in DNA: TGTGCCAGTAGTCCAGGGACAGGGGGCAGGAATCAGCCCCAGCATTTT.

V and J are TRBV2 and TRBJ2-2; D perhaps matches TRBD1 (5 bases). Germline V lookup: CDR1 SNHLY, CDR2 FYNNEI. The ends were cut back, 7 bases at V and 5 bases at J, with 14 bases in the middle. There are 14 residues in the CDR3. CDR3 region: CASTNGRATGELFF. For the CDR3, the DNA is TGTGCCAGCACTAATGGCAGGGCAACCGGGGAGCTGTTTTTT.

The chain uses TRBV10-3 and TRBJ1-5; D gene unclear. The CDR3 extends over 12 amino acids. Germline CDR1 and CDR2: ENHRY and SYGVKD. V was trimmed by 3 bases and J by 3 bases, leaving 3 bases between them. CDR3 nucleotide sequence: TGTGCCATCAGTGATTACAATCAGCCCCAGCATTTT. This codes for CAISDYNQPQHF.

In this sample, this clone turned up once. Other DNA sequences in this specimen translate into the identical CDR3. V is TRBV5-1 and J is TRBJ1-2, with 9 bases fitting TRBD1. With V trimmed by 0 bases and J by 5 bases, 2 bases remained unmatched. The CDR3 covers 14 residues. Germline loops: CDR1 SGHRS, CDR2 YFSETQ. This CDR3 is CASSLEGQGYGYTF. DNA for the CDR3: TGCGCCAGCAGCTTGGAGGGACAGGGTTATGGCTACACCTTC.

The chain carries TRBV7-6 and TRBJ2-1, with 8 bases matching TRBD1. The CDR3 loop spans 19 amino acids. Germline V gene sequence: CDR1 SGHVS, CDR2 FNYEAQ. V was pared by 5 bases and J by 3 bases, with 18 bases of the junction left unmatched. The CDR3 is CASSPIDRGRSEGYNEQFF. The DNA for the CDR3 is TGTGCCAGCAGCCCCATCGACAGGGGAAGGAGCGAAGGCTACAATGAGCAGTTCTTC.

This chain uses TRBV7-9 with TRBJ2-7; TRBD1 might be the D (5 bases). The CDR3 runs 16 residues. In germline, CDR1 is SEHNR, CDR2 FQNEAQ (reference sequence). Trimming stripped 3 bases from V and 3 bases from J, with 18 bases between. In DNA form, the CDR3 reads TGTGCCAGCAGCTTGAGGATCGTGGAAGGGGACTACGAGCAGTACTTC. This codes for CASSLRIVEGDYEQYF.

The CDR3 here is CASRIQGANYGYTF. CDR3 DNA: TGTGCCAGCAGAATCCAGGGGGCGAACTATGGCTACACCTTC. The rearrangement joins TRBV28 to TRBJ1-2; 8 bases line up with TRBD1. Per the germline V gene, CDR1 is MDHEN and CDR2 is SYDVKM. After removal of 6 bases from V and 2 bases from J, the junction contained 5 bases not matched to a gene. The CDR3 runs 14 residues.

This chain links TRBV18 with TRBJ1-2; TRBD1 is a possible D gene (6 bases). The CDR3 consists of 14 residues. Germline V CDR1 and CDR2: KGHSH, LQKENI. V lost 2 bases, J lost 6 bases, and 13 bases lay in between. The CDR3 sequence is CASSPGQTTDGYTF. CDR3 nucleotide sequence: TGTGCCAGCTCACCAGGACAGACAACAGATGGCTACACCTTC.

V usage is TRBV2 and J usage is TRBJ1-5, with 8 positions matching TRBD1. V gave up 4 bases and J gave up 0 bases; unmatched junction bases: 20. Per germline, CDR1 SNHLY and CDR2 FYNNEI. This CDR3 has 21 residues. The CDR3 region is CASSVEVGARGPVYSNQPQHF. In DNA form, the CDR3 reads TGTGCCAGCAGTGTCGAGGTAGGAGCCAGGGGGCCCGTCTATAGCAATCAGCCCCAGCATTTT. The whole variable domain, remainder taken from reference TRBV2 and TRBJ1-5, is EPEVTQTPSHQVTQMGQEVILRCVPISNHLYFYWYRQILGQKVEFLVSFYNNEISEKSEIFDDQFSVERPDGSNFTLKIRSTKLEDSAMYFCASSVEVGARGPVYSNQPQHFGDGTRLSIL.

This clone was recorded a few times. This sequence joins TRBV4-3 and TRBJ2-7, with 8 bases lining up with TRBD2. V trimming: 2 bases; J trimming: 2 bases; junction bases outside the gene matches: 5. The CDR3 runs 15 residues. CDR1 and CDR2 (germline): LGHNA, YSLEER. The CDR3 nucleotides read TGCGCCAGCAGCCAATGGGCGGGGGGTACCTACGAGCAGTACTTC. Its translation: CASSQWAGGTYEQYF.

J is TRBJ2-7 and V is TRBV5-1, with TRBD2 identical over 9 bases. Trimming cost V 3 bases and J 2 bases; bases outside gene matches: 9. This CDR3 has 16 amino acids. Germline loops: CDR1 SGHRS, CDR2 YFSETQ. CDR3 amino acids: CASSWTLAGQAYEQYF. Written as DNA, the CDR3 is TGCGCCAGCAGCTGGACCCTAGCGGGGCAGGCCTACGAGCAGTACTTC.

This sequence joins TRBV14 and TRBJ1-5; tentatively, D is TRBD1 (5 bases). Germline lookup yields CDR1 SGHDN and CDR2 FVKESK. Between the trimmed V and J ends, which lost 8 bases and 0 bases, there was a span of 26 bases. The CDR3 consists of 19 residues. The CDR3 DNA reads TGTGCCAGCGGGGATAAAGGGGAAAGGACCATCGCTAGCAATCAGCCCCAGCATTTT. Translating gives CASGDKGERTIASNQPQHF. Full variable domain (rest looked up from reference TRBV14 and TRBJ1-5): EAGVTQFPSHSVIEKGQTVTLRCDPISGHDNLYWYRRVMGKEIKFLLHFVKESKQDESGMPNNRFLAERTGGTYSTLKVQPAELEDSGVYFCASGDKGERTIASNQPQHFGDGTRLSIL.

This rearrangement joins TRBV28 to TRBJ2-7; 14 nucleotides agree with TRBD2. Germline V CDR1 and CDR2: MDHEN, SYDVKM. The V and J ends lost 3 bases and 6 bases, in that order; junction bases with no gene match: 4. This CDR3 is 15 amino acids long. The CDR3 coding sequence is TGTGCCAGCAGTTTTTACGGACTAGCGGGAGGCGAGCAGTACTTC. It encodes CASSFYGLAGGEQYF.

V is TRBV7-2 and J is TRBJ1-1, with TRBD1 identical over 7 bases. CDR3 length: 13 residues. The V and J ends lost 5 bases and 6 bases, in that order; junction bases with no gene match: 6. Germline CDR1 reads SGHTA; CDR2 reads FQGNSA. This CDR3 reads CASSQDRFAEAFF. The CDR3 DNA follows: TGTGCCAGCAGCCAGGACAGGTTCGCTGAAGCTTTCTTT.

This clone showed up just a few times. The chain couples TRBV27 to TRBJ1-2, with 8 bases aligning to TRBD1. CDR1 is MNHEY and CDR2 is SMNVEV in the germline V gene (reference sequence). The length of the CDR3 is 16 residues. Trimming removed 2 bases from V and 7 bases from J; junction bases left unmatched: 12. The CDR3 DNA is TGTGCCAGCAGTTTAGCTCAGGGGGCGAGGTTAGGTGGCTACACCTTC. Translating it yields CASSLAQGARLGGYTF.